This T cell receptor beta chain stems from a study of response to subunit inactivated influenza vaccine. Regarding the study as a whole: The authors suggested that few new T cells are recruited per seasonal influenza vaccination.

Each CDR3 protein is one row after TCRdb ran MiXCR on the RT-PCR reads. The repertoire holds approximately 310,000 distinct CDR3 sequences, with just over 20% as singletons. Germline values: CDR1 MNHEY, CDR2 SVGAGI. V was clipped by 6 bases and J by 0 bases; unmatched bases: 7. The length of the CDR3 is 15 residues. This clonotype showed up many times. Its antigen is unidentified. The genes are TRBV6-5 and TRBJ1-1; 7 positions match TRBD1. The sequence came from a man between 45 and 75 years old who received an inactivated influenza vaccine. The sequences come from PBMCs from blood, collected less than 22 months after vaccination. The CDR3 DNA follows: TGTGCCAGCAGCAGGGACAGTCGCATGAACACTGAAGCTTTCTTT. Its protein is CASSRDSRMNTEAFF.